This entry lists 24 T cell receptor beta chains sequenced from one sample in a study of T-cell memory formation after mild COVID-19. Via MiXCR, TCRdb re-called the 5' RACE reads, giving one row per CDR3 protein. The sample has roughly 150,000 distinct CDR3 sequences, about 15% seen once. Sequencing was carried out using PBMCs or a T cell subset sorted from them (not recorded which). Receptors originate from an adult woman who had mild COVID-19 (a few samples of this study predate the infection). Cell type and time point are not known.

This clonotype showed up just a few times. The chain recombines TRBV12-3 or TRBV12-4 with TRBJ1-2, with D perhaps matching TRBD1 (5 bases). CDR3 size: 15 residues. V was shortened by 7 bases and J by 8 bases, with 23 bases between the two germline ends. Here the CDR3 DNA reads TGTGCCAGCACACCCTTTACAGGAGAGGGTCGCGGCTACACCTTC. It is translated as CASTPFTGEGRGYTF.

The rearrangement links TRBV20-1 to TRBJ2-1; D is perhaps TRBD2 (7 bases). Germline V lookup: CDR1 DFQATT, CDR2 SNEGSKA (reference sequence). Trimming cost V 3 bases and J 10 bases, with 19 bases left between them. The CDR3 extends over 14 amino acids. The chain's CDR3 is CSASGGPVWEEQFF. The CDR3 region has the DNA TGCAGTGCTAGCGGGGGGCCGGTTTGGGAGGAGCAGTTCTTC.

This clonotype was counted between two and nine times. This chain joins TRBV5-1 and TRBJ2-7, with D tentatively TRBD1 or TRBD2 (5 bases each). This CDR3 region has 15 residues. V was shortened by 8 bases and J by 4 bases, with 22 bases between the two germline ends. The germline V gene has CDR1 SGHRS and CDR2 YFSETQ. CDR3 region: CASSLPGQWGYEQYF. CDR3 sequence (DNA): TGCGCCAGTTCTCTACCGGGCCAATGGGGGTACGAGCAGTACTTC. Full variable domain (outside the CDR3, taken from reference TRBV5-1 and TRBJ2-7): KAGVTQTPRYLIKTRGQQVTLSCSPISGHRSVSWYQQTPGQGLQFLFEYFSETQRNKGNFPGRFSGRQFSNSRSEMNVSTLELGDSALYLCASSLPGQWGYEQYFGPGTRLTVT.

This clonotype was detected a few times. The chain has TRBV29-1 and TRBJ2-5; D may be TRBD1 (6 bases). This CDR3 has 13 amino acids. The ends were cut back, 7 bases at V and 2 bases at J, with 14 bases in the middle. CDR1 is SQVTM, CDR2 ANQGSEA, per germline. CDR3 residues: CSALGTSQETQYF. Written as DNA, the CDR3 is TGCAGCGCCCTAGGGACATCACAAGAGACCCAGTACTTC. Supplemented by reference TRBV29-1 and TRBJ2-5, the full variable domain reads SAVISQKPSRDICQRGTSLTIQCQVDSQVTMMFWYRQQPGQSLTLIATANQGSEATYESGFVIDKFPISRPNLTFSTLTVSNMSPEDSSIYLCSALGTSQETQYFGPGTRLLVL.

V and J are TRBV2 and TRBJ2-7, with 10 bases identical to TRBD1. This CDR3 contains 13 residues. V lost 4 bases, J lost 4 bases, and 1 base stayed unmatched. Germline V lookup: CDR1 SNHLY, CDR2 FYNNEI. The CDR3 coding sequence is TGTGCCAGCAGTGGACAGGGGGCGTACGAGCAGTACTTC. This codes for CASSGQGAYEQYF.

The CDR3 sequence: CASSPRKRGGLETQYF. CDR3 coding DNA: TGTGCCAGCAGCCCTCGGAAGCGGGGGGGCCTCGAGACCCAGTACTTC. The rearrangement links TRBV7-8 to TRBJ2-5; 10 bases agree with TRBD2. V lost 5 bases and J lost 5; bases outside the gene matches: 11. CDR1 and CDR2 (germline): SGHVS, FQNEAQ. This CDR3 is built from 16 residues.

This clonotype was seen only a few times. This rearrangement joins TRBV18 to TRBJ1-4; TRBD1 is a possible D gene (6 bases). Deletions cut 3 bases from V and 7 bases from J, with 12 bases between. The CDR3 contains 14 residues. Germline V CDR1 and CDR2: KGHSH, LQKENI. CDR3 in DNA: TGTGCCAGCTCACCGCCGGGGGCGAGTGAAAAACTGTTTTTT. This encodes CASSPPGASEKLFF.

This chain connects TRBV4-1 to TRBJ1-5, with a possible D match to TRBD1 (5 bases). Germline V lookup: CDR1 MGHRA, CDR2 YSYEKL. Trimming took 4 bases from V and 3 from J, leaving 10 bases between them. The CDR3 contains 14 residues. The CDR3 reads CASSREGANQPQHF. Written as DNA, the CDR3 is TGCGCCAGCAGCCGGGAAGGGGCCAATCAGCCCCAGCATTTT.

The rearrangement links TRBV7-8 to TRBJ1-6; possibly TRBD1 for D (5 bases). The CDR3 extends over 15 amino acids. Trimming stripped 1 base from V and 7 bases from J, with 11 bases between. CDR1 SGHVS and CDR2 FQNEAQ come from the germline V gene. The DNA of the CDR3 is TGTGCCAGCAGCTTAGAGGAGGGGAGGAATTCACCCCTCCACTTT. This sequence encodes CASSLEEGRNSPLHF.

This clonotype turned up a few times. The chain is built from TRBV6-2 or TRBV6-3 and TRBJ2-2, with D possibly being TRBD1 (6 bases). V was cut by 6 bases and J by 5 bases, with 10 bases left in between. Germline V CDR1 and CDR2: MNHEY, SVGEGT. This CDR3 comprises 13 residues. The CDR3 nucleotides read TGTGCCAGCAGCATGACAGGTACCGGGGAGCTGTTTTTT. Translating it yields CASSMTGTGELFF.

This clonotype was counted between two and nine times. The chain employs TRBV6-6 and TRBJ2-7; D gene ambiguous. Between the trimmed V and J ends, which lost 8 bases and 0 bases, there was a span of 14 bases. This CDR3 contains 14 residues. Per the germline V gene, CDR1 is MNHNY and CDR2 is SVGAGI (reference sequence). CDR3 residues: CASRFNTDSYEQYF. The CDR3 region has the DNA TGTGCCAGCCGCTTTAACACTGACTCCTACGAGCAGTACTTC.

The chain uses TRBV6-2 or TRBV6-3 and TRBJ2-1; 10 positions agree with TRBD1. Trimming at V came to 5 bases and at J to 8 bases, leaving 15 bases not matched to a gene. CDR1 MNHEY and CDR2 SVGEGT come from the germline V gene. CDR3 length: 17 residues. The CDR3 reads CASSSQTPGQGFHEQFF. Written as DNA, the CDR3 is TGTGCCAGCAGTAGCCAGACGCCGGGACAGGGGTTCCATGAGCAGTTCTTC.

This clonotype has more than one count but fewer than ten. V usage is TRBV13 and J usage is TRBJ2-1; 7 bases match TRBD1. The trim removed 5 bases at V and 3 bases at J, leaving 7 bases unmatched. The CDR3 covers 15 residues. Germline assignment: CDR1 PRHDT and CDR2 FYEKMQ (reference sequence). The CDR3 region has the DNA TGTGCCAGCAGCCCAGGGGGTTTACTCTACAATGAGCAGTTCTTC. Its protein is CASSPGGLLYNEQFF.

This clonotype showed up just once. This is likely a read error, given that the CDR3 carries no conserved phenylalanine or tryptophan at its end. CDR3 DNA sequence: TGCGCCAGCAGCCTACAGGGCTACGAGCAGTACTAC. Translated, it gives CASSLQGYEQYY. This chain uses TRBV5-1 with TRBJ2-7, with a tentative D call TRBD1 (6 bases). Germline CDR1 reads SGHRS; CDR2 reads YFSETQ. CDR3 size: 12 residues. Trimming cost V 4 bases and J 3 bases, with 8 bases left between them.

This clonotype occurred a few times. V usage is TRBV6-2 or TRBV6-3 and J usage is TRBJ1-1; D gene unclear. Trimming left V 0 bases short and J 3 bases short, with 5 bases between. CDR3 length: 13 amino acids. The germline V gene encodes CDR1 MNHEY and CDR2 SVGEGT. Here the CDR3 reads CASSYSRYTEAFF. The CDR3 nucleotides are TGTGCCAGCAGTTACTCTCGGTACACTGAAGCTTTCTTT.

The table lists this clonotype with a few counts. The chain links TRBV12-3 or TRBV12-4 to TRBJ2-1; D is uncertain. The germline V and J ends were trimmed by 6 bases and 7 bases, with 4 bases remaining between them. This CDR3 contains 10 residues. CDR3 sequence: CASRANEQFF. In nucleotides, the CDR3 is TGTGCCAGCAGGGCTAATGAGCAGTTCTTC.

The V call is TRBV12-3 or TRBV12-4, the J call TRBJ1-4, with a weak D call TRBD1 (5 bases). This CDR3 has 14 amino acids. Trimming shortened V by 5 bases and J by 7 bases, and 14 bases separated the two germline ends. As DNA, the CDR3 is TGTGCCAGCAGTCTTAGCGGGGCGAGTGAAAAACTGTTTTTT. As protein: CASSLSGASEKLFF.

With regard to this clonotype: No conserved phenylalanine or tryptophan ends this CDR3, so it is likely a read error. This chain uses TRBV5-1 with TRBJ2-5; maybe TRBD1 (6 bases). The germline gives CDR1 SGHRS, CDR2 YFSETQ. Trimming left V 1 base short and J 5 bases short, with 15 bases between. The CDR3 has 15 residues. CDR3 region: CASSLLSGDGETQYL. CDR3 DNA: TGCGCCAGCAGCTTGTTATCAGGGGATGGGGAGACCCAGTACTTA.

This clonotype was found a few times. V usage is TRBV12-3 or TRBV12-4 and J usage is TRBJ2-7; 13 bases match TRBD2. V shed 7 bases, J shed 7 bases, and the junction held 13 bases outside the gene matches. There are 16 residues in the CDR3. The CDR3 DNA reads TGTGCCAGCACCTCGGGACTAGCGGGGCCGTCGGGGGAGCAGTACTTC. Residues: CASTSGLAGPSGEQYF.

As concerns this clonotype: A much bigger clone sits one base away, suggesting this may be a read error. The chain carries TRBV12-3 or TRBV12-4 and TRBJ2-2; D is undetermined. The V gene lost 5 bases and the J gene lost 9 bases, with 4 bases spanning the gap. This CDR3 has 10 residues. The CDR3 DNA is TGTGCCAGCAGTCTCCGGGAGCTGTTTTTT. This translates into CASSLRELFF.

J is TRBJ2-1 and V is TRBV7-2; D uncertain. The CDR3 runs 14 residues. V lost 2 bases and J 8 bases, leaving 13 bases between the germline ends. Germline values: CDR1 SGHTA, CDR2 FQGNSA. The CDR3 region is CASSLFLGPDEQFF. CDR3 bases: TGTGCCAGCAGCTTATTCTTAGGTCCGGATGAGCAGTTCTTC. The variable domain in full, completed from reference TRBV7-2 and TRBJ2-1, reads GAGVSQSPSNKVTEKGKDVELRCDPISGHTALYWYRQSLGQGLEFLIYFQGNSAPDKSGLPSDRFSAERTGGSVSTLTIQRTQQEDSAVYLCASSLFLGPDEQFFGPGTRLTVL.

V is TRBV2 and J is TRBJ1-2; weak D call: TRBD1 (6 bases). Germline CDR1 SNHLY, CDR2 FYNNEI. This CDR3 is 14 amino acids long. The V gene lost 3 bases and the J gene lost 4 bases, with 12 bases spanning the gap. CDR3 nucleotide sequence: TGTGCCAGCAGTGAGGCAGGGGAGGGCTATGGCTACACCTTC. As protein: CASSEAGEGYGYTF.

This chain uses TRBV2 with TRBJ2-7; either TRBD1 or TRBD2 may fit D (5 bases each). This CDR3 region has 15 residues. Trimming stripped 4 bases from V and 3 bases from J, with 16 bases between. In germline, CDR1 is SNHLY, CDR2 FYNNEI. The chain's CDR3 is CASSGDPERGYEQYF. The CDR3 bases are TGTGCCAGCAGTGGGGACCCCGAACGGGGCTACGAGCAGTACTTC. Complete variable domain (other parts from reference TRBV2 and TRBJ2-7): EPEVTQTPSHQVTQMGQEVILRCVPISNHLYFYWYRQILGQKVEFLVSFYNNEISEKSEIFDDQFSVERPDGSNFTLKIRSTKLEDSAMYFCASSGDPERGYEQYFGPGTRLTVT.

The CDR3 coding sequence is TGCAGCGTGAGAGGCGAGGGTCAGACTAACTACGAGCAGTACTTC. Protein product: CSVRGEGQTNYEQYF. The chain recombines TRBV29-1 with TRBJ2-7; tentative D call: TRBD2 (5 bases). V shed 6 bases and J shed 3 bases, with 21 bases lying between them. The length of the CDR3 is 15 residues. In germline, CDR1 is SQVTM, CDR2 ANQGSEA.